A selection of T cell receptor beta chains follows, all from one sample in a study of cytomegalovirus exposure and HLA in healthy donors. Libraries were prepared by immunoSEQ multiplex PCR; TCRdb keeps only in-frame clonotypes and omits some of them. The repertoire has some 120,000 clones, more than 75% of them found once; the top ten carry 1.8%. Specimen: PBMCs. The receptors originated from a man aged 18 to 29 in good health and CMV-seronegative. Both conserved end residues are part of each CDR3. D genes are given only for firm matches. Not every row has a clone size; where given, it reads once, few, many or a size class.

TRBJ2-3	TRBV6-4	TRBD2	-	CASSEREGADTQYF	TGTGCCAGCAGTGAAAGGGAGGGCGCAGATACGCAGTATTTT
TRBJ1-2	TRBV6-6	-	-	CASTLGGATYGYTF	TGTGCCAGCACCCTGGGGGGGGCCACCTATGGCTACACCTTC
TRBJ2-1	TRBV10-3	-	few	CAISGEDRSSYNEQFF	TGTGCCATCAGTGGGGAGGACAGGAGCTCCTACAATGAGCAGTTCTTC
TRBJ2-2	TRBV6-5	TRBD2	-	CATEAGGNTGELFF	TGTGCCACCGAGGCGGGGGGGAACACCGGGGAGCTGTTTTTT
TRBJ2-4	TRBV6-1	TRBD1	-	CASRPWTGGNIQYF	TGTGCCAGCAGGCCTTGGACAGGTGGGAACATTCAGTACTTC
TRBJ2-1	TRBV27	TRBD2	-	CASSPLTGLAGANEQFF	TGTGCCAGCAGCCCGCTGACCGGACTAGCGGGGGCGAATGAGCAGTTCTTC
TRBJ2-3	TRBV11-3	TRBD2	-	CASSPSGGARTQYF	TGTGCCAGCAGCCCTAGCGGGGGGGCCAGGACGCAGTATTTT
TRBJ1-2	TRBV5-1	-	few	CASRQDSSPNYGYTF	TGCGCCAGCAGGCAGGACAGCAGTCCTAACTATGGCTACACCTTC
TRBJ2-7	TRBV29-1	-	-	CSVEGTDYEQYF	TGCAGCGTGGAGGGGACAGACTACGAGCAGTACTTC
TRBJ2-7	TRBV19	TRBD1	-	CASTRGQGVLGDNEQYF	TGTGCCAGTACTCGGGGACAGGGGGTTCTTGGAGATAACGAGCAGTACTTC
TRBJ1-1	TRBV4-1	TRBD1	-	CASSQDLGRGRRTEAFF	TGCGCCAGCAGCCAAGATCTGGGCAGGGGGCGGAGGACTGAAGCTTTCTTT
TRBJ1-5	TRBV2	-	-	CASSGPRGGNQPQHF	TGTGCCAGCAGTGGTCCCCGGGGAGGAAATCAGCCCCAGCATTTT
TRBJ1-1	TRBV7-9	TRBD1	-	CSSSQGTGRGTEAFF	TGTTCCAGCAGCCAAGGGACAGGGAGGGGCACTGAAGCTTTCTTT
TRBJ2-3	TRBV11-2	TRBD2	few	CASSSGGGQADTQYF	TGTGCCAGCAGCTCGGGGGGGGGCCAGGCAGATACGCAGTATTTT
TRBJ1-4	TRBV13	TRBD1	-	CASRSRDRREKLFF	TGTGCCAGCAGGTCCCGGGACAGGCGTGAAAAACTGTTTTTT
TRBJ2-7	TRBV7-9	-	-	CASSWRDSTYEQYF	TGTGCCAGCAGCTGGAGGGACAGCACCTACGAGCAGTACTTC
TRBJ2-3	TRBV7-3	-	-	CASSLVGDTQYF	TGTGCCAGCAGCTTAGTCGGAGATACGCAGTATTTT
TRBJ2-7	TRBV27	TRBD2	-	CASSLMASGGAGEQYF	TGTGCCAGCAGTTTGATGGCTAGCGGGGGTGCGGGCGAGCAGTACTTC
TRBJ2-3	TRBV4-2	-	-	CASSDLDTQYF	TGTGCCAGCAGCGACTTGGATACGCAGTATTTT
TRBJ2-2	TRBV7-2	TRBD2	-	CASSRKRGETGELFF	TGTGCCAGCAGCCGGAAGCGGGGGGAGACCGGGGAGCTGTTTTTT
TRBJ2-5	TRBV18	-	-	CASSTEETQYF	TGTGCCAGCTCAACTGAAGAGACCCAGTACTTC
TRBJ2-3	TRBV7-3	-	-	CASSPSRGTDTQYF	TGTGCCAGCAGCCCTTCCCGGGGCACAGATACGCAGTATTTT
TRBJ1-3	TRBV29-1	-	-	CSVSQGASGNTIYF	TGCAGCGTGTCGCAGGGTGCGTCTGGAAACACCATATATTTT
TRBJ2-4	TRBV5-1	-	-	CASSLDQRSDTNHIGPTF	TGCGCCAGCAGCTTGGATCAGCGTTCGGACACGAACCATATCGGTCCTACTTTC
TRBJ2-1	TRBV10-3	TRBD1	-	CAISPRQGYYSTEQFF	TGTGCCATCAGTCCTAGACAGGGGTACTATTCCACTGAGCAGTTCTTC
TRBJ2-1	TRBV19	-	once	CASTAGEVPEQFF	TGTGCCAGTACGGCAGGGGAAGTACCTGAGCAGTTCTTC
TRBJ2-3	TRBV2	-	-	CASSLRGKDTQYF	TGTGCCAGCAGTCTTCGGGGGAAAGATACGCAGTATTTT
TRBJ2-7	TRBV2	TRBD1	-	CASSGQGADYEQYF	TGTGCCAGCAGTGGACAGGGGGCGGACTACGAGCAGTACTTC
TRBJ1-3	TRBV27	-	-	CASSPRDRRNTIYF	TGTGCCAGCAGTCCCCGCGACAGGCGAAACACCATATATTTT
TRBJ2-7	TRBV27	-	-	CASSHGGGSYEQYF	TGTGCCAGCAGTCACGGAGGCGGCTCCTACGAGCAGTACTTC
TRBJ2-1	TRBV7-3	TRBD2	-	CASSLGSGGAENEQFF	TGTGCCAGCAGCTTAGGCAGCGGGGGGGCCGAAAATGAGCAGTTCTTC
TRBJ2-3	TRBV7-3	-	-	CASSLSGGRADTQYF	TGTGCCAGCAGCTTATCGGGGGGCAGGGCAGATACGCAGTATTTT
TRBJ2-3	TRBV6-5	TRBD2	-	CASRGRGKDTQYF	TGTGCCAGCAGGGGGCGGGGGAAAGATACGCAGTATTTT
TRBJ1-2	TRBV10-3	-	-	CAISDSGVYGYTF	TGTGCCATCAGTGATTCAGGGGTATATGGCTACACCTTC
TRBJ1-1	TRBV5-1	-	-	CASSLGGGPPPTEAFF	TGCGCCAGCAGCTTGGGGGGGGGTCCTCCACCCACTGAAGCTTTCTTT
TRBJ2-5	TRBV2	TRBD2	-	CASSEALTSGGETQYF	TGTGCCAGCAGTGAAGCGCTGACTAGCGGGGGGGAGACCCAGTACTTC
TRBJ2-5	TRBV20-1	-	few	CSAPSVETQYF	TGCAGTGCTCCATCAGTGGAGACCCAGTACTTC
TRBJ2-5	TRBV9	-	-	CASSVEGRGAWETQYF	TGTGCCAGCAGCGTAGAAGGAAGGGGCGCCTGGGAGACCCAGTACTTC
TRBJ1-6	TRBV4-2	TRBD1	-	CASSQWTGAPLHF	TGTGCCAGCAGCCAATGGACAGGGGCACCCCTCCACTTT
TRBJ2-1	TRBV7-3	TRBD2	-	CASSPRGGGPEQFF	TGTGCCAGCAGCCCCCGTGGCGGGGGTCCGGAGCAGTTCTTC
TRBJ2-7	TRBV11-2	TRBD1	-	CASSFSTGEGYEQYF	TGTGCCAGCAGCTTTTCTACAGGGGAAGGCTACGAGCAGTACTTC
TRBJ2-1	TRBV29-1	-	few	CSTRVGEQFF	TGCAGCACTAGGGTAGGTGAGCAGTTCTTC
TRBJ2-7	TRBV2	TRBD1	-	CASKKDRVNYEQYF	TGTGCCAGCAAAAAGGACAGGGTGAACTACGAGCAGTACTTC
TRBJ1-2	TRBV7-2	-	-	CASSLMPSNYTF	TGTGCCAGCAGCTTAATGCCTAGCAACTACACCTTC
TRBJ1-1	TRBV11-1	TRBD1	once	CASSPTTGLNTEAFF	TGTGCCAGCAGCCCTACGACAGGGCTAAACACTGAAGCTTTCTTT
TRBJ1-2	TRBV7-9	-	few	CASSLAGQLKNGYTF	TGTGCCAGCAGCTTAGCCGGACAGCTAAAGAATGGCTACACCTTC
TRBJ2-7	TRBV6-5	TRBD1	-	CASSYARQGGEQYF	TGTGCCAGCAGTTACGCCCGACAGGGGGGCGAGCAGTACTTC
TRBJ1-1	TRBV27	TRBD1	-	CASSLKGTGATEAFF	TGTGCCAGCAGTTTAAAAGGGACAGGGGCCACTGAAGCTTTCTTT
TRBJ2-6	TRBV14	-	-	CASSSWGDQQGAGANVLTF	TGTGCCAGCAGCTCCTGGGGGGATCAACAAGGGGCTGGGGCCAACGTCCTGACTTTC
TRBJ2-3	TRBV5-4	TRBD2	-	CASSPSSTSGGVTQYF	TGTGCCAGCAGCCCCTCCTCGACTAGCGGGGGGGTTACGCAGTATTTT
TRBJ1-1	TRBV7-6	TRBD1	-	CASSLHRGTEAFF	TGTGCCAGCAGCCTCCACAGGGGGACTGAAGCTTTCTTT
TRBJ1-1	TRBV9	-	-	CASSPWALNTEAFF	TGTGCCAGCAGCCCTTGGGCTCTAAACACTGAAGCTTTCTTT
TRBJ1-2	TRBV7-9	TRBD1	-	CASSLATGPFRDYGYTF	TGTGCCAGCAGCTTAGCGACAGGGCCGTTTAGGGACTATGGCTACACCTTC